Below, one TCR beta chain is given with its context. Clones were sequenced by immunoSEQ multiplex PCR, and TCRdb holds only the in-frame ones, with some missing. The repertoire consists of about 45,000 clones, with 80% to 95% occurring once and the leading ten covering about 3.1%. This CDR3 spans 15 amino acids. V lost 4 bases, J lost 11 bases, and 12 bases stayed unmatched. Per the germline V gene, CDR1 is MRHNA and CDR2 is SNTAGT. The sample originates from a study of T cell changes during pregnancy in multiple sclerosis. The sample in question was CD8+ T cells from peripheral blood mononuclear cells, obtained in the second trimester of pregnancy. V gene TRBV6-4 combines with J gene TRBJ2-3, with TRBD2 matching 10 bases. The sequence was obtained from a female donor with multiple sclerosis, enrolled in a pregnancy study. For the CDR3, the DNA is TGTGCCAGCAGTGCAGCAGCGGGGGGGCCAAAGGGGCAGTATTTT. It translates to CASSAAAGGPKGQYF.